The rows below give T cell receptor beta chains drawn from one sample of a study of T cell repertoires in cytomegalovirus infection. Their recognized antigens are unknown. Each CDR3 protein gets one entry after TCRdb re-called the reads with MiXCR. The sample contains about 920,000 distinct CDR3 sequences, approximately 31% of which appear only once. The sample in question was cultured CD8+ T cells from PBMCs, obtained from culture after CMV antigen stimulation. The receptor source for this set is a human donor in good health (CMV status not recorded). Some clones in this sample may be carry-over from other donors' samples. Each CDR3 is given with its conserved first and last residue. The order of the fields is clone size, D gene, V gene, J gene, CDR3 protein, CDR3 DNA. A D gene is named only where the DNA matches it firmly. Only some rows state a clone size, as once, few, many or a class for expanded clones.

>-|-|TRBV19|TRBJ2-2
CASTVGGELFF
TGTGCCAGTACCGTTGGCGGGGAGCTGTTTTTT
>-|-|TRBV4-3|TRBJ1-1
CASSQPLSGEAFF
TGCGCCAGCAGCCAACCGCTGTCCGGAGAAGCTTTCTTT
>-|-|TRBV6-2/TRBV6-3|TRBJ2-1
CASKPDRSSYNEQFF
TGTGCCAGCAAACCCGACAGAAGCTCCTACAATGAGCAGTTCTTC
>few|-|TRBV9|TRBJ2-1
CASSGSTRTASSYNEQFF
TGTGCCAGCAGCGGATCCACACGGACGGCTAGCTCCTACAATGAGCAGTTCTTC
>-|-|TRBV12-3/TRBV12-4|TRBJ1-2
CASSLAASRGYTF
TGTGCCAGCAGTTTAGCGGCCAGTAGAGGCTACACCTTC
>few|TRBD1|TRBV19|TRBJ1-4
CASSTTGAALEKLFF
TGTGCCAGTAGTACCACAGGGGCGGCTCTTGAAAAACTGTTTTTT
>-|TRBD1|TRBV6-2/TRBV6-3|TRBJ1-2
CASRTGTGVDGYTF
TGTGCCAGCAGGACCGGGACAGGGGTGGATGGCTACACCTTC
>-|-|TRBV7-9|TRBJ2-5
CASSADSLGFWETQYF
TGTGCCAGCAGCGCGGACAGTCTCGGCTTCTGGGAGACCCAGTACTTC
>-|-|TRBV6-1|TRBJ1-5
CASSNSKQGNQPQHF
TGTGCCAGCAGCAACTCGAAACAGGGCAATCAGCCCCAGCATTTT
>many|-|TRBV7-9|TRBJ1-1
CASSFPGRENTEAFF
TGTGCCAGCAGCTTCCCCGGACGGGAGAACACTGAAGCTTTCTTT
>few|-|TRBV19|TRBJ1-1
CASSIDDSSNTEAFF
TGTGCCAGTAGTATAGACGACAGCTCGAACACTGAAGCTTTCTTT
>-|-|TRBV28|TRBJ2-1
CASTQAGVPNNEQFF
TGTGCCAGCACCCAAGCCGGAGTCCCTAACAATGAGCAGTTCTTC
>-|TRBD2|TRBV6-1|TRBJ2-3
CASRPLLAGSTDTQYF
TGTGCCAGCAGGCCCTTACTAGCGGGTAGCACAGATACGCAGTATTTT
>-|-|TRBV29-1|TRBJ1-4
CSVEVDGGGNEKLFF
TGCAGCGTTGAGGTGGACGGAGGGGGGAATGAAAAACTGTTTTTT
>-|TRBD2|TRBV2|TRBJ2-3
CASSERGASGGLTDTQYF
TGTGCCAGCAGTGAAAGGGGAGCTAGCGGGGGGTTGACAGATACGCAGTATTTT
>-|-|TRBV5-1|TRBJ2-2
CASRGTTGELFF
TGCGCCAGCAGGGGGACCACCGGGGAGCTGTTTTTT
>few|TRBD1|TRBV11-3|TRBJ1-1
CASSRNRGQDTEAFF
TGTGCCAGCAGCAGAAACAGGGGGCAGGACACTGAAGCTTTCTTT
>few|-|TRBV7-9|TRBJ1-2
CASTSKQANYGYTF
TGTGCCAGCACCTCGAAGCAGGCAAACTATGGCTACACCTTC
>once|TRBD2|TRBV15|TRBJ2-3
CATSRSGGPRQYF
TGTGCCACCAGCAGAAGCGGGGGCCCCCGGCAGTATTTT
>-|-|TRBV7-7|TRBJ2-3
CASSLTAGRGGTQYF
TGTGCTAGCAGCTTAACAGCGGGCCGGGGAGGTACGCAGTATTTT
>-|-|TRBV6-1|TRBJ1-4
CASYGNRGEKLIF
TGTGCCAGCTACGGGAACAGAGGGGAAAAACTGATTTTT
>-|TRBD1|TRBV12-3/TRBV12-4|TRBJ2-2
CASSFYRGEVNTGELFF
TGTGCCAGCAGTTTTTACAGGGGAGAGGTGAACACCGGGGAGCTGTTTTTT
>-|TRBD1|TRBV12-3/TRBV12-4|TRBJ1-2
CASSPSRAGGSRGYTF
TGTGCCAGCAGCCCCTCCCGCGCAGGGGGTTCACGGGGCTACACCTTC
>many|TRBD1|TRBV6-5|TRBJ1-2
CASSYSSQGVLPAWNYGYTF
TGTGCCAGCAGTTACTCCTCACAGGGGGTGCTGCCGGCATGGAACTATGGCTACACCTTC
>few|-|TRBV14|TRBJ2-7
CASSQVSTYEQYF
TGTGCCAGCAGCCAAGTTTCAACCTACGAGCAGTACTTC
>-|-|TRBV4-1|TRBJ2-2
CASSQAGVGGELFF
TGCGCCAGCAGCCAAGCAGGGGTCGGCGGGGAGCTGTTTTTT
>many|-|TRBV6-1|TRBJ2-2
CASSPGLYTGELFF
TGTGCCAGCAGCCCGGGACTTTACACCGGGGAGCTGTTTTTT
>few|-|TRBV7-9|TRBJ2-4
CASSFGEGQYKNIQYF
TGTGCCAGCAGCTTCGGGGAGGGACAATACAAAAACATTCAGTACTTC
>-|-|TRBV7-2|TRBJ2-3
CASSFSPSLTDTQYF
TGTGCCAGCAGCTTTAGCCCCTCTCTCACAGATACGCAGTATTTT